This TCR beta chain was recorded in a study of shared clonotypes between healthy human individuals. CDR1 and CDR2 from the germline V gene are MNHEY and SVGAGI. The CDR3 sequence is 15 residues long. V gave up 2 bases and J gave up 0 bases, with 7 bases separating them. Only CD45RO-negative cells positively selected for CCR7 counted as naive CD8 cells, so terminally differentiated effector memory CD45RA+ cells were excluded. Repertoires were generated with immunoSEQ multiplex PCR, while TCRdb's copy carries only in-frame clones and drops some. Of roughly 2,000,000 clones in the sample, less than 95% were seen once.

V is TRBV6-5 and J is TRBJ1-4, with D possibly TRBD1 on 6 matching bases. The sequencing input was naive CD8+ T cells sorted from blood. The TCR was taken from a man between 18 and 35 years old in good health. CDR3 loop: CASSYGTSTNEKLFF. CDR3 DNA sequence: TGTGCCAGCAGTTACGGGACATCAACTAATGAAAAACTGTTTTTT.